This paragraph covers one TCR beta chain sequence. Antigen: not known. Of the isolated RNA, all was reverse transcribed, and so the sequenced material was expressed TCRB transcripts. The repertoire was sequenced with immunoSEQ multiplex PCR; TCRdb's copy has only in-frame clones and lacks some. The profile shows around 400,000 clones, roughly 16% of them singletons. The data stem from a study of beta chain features in type 1 diabetes. Study at large: Age, gender and cell yields were alike across patients and healthy donors. Sorted cells examined across all samples numbered around 99,000,000.

Purity exceeding 98% was reached by all sorted populations. This CDR3 contains 14 residues. Germline loops: CDR1 SEHNR, CDR2 FQNEAQ (reference sequence). Between the trimmed V and J ends, which lost 5 bases and 0 bases, there was a span of 10 bases. Points from the study as a whole: A definitive answer on HLA type influencing TCRB rearrangement was not reached here.

This chain links TRBV7-9 with TRBJ1-1; D uncertain. Sequencing was done on a sample of naive CD4+ T cells from blood. The TCR comes from a woman aged 18-29 years in good health. The CDR3 protein is CASSAELMNTEAFF. DNA for the CDR3: TGTGCCAGCAGCGCGGAGCTTATGAACACTGAAGCTTTCTTT.